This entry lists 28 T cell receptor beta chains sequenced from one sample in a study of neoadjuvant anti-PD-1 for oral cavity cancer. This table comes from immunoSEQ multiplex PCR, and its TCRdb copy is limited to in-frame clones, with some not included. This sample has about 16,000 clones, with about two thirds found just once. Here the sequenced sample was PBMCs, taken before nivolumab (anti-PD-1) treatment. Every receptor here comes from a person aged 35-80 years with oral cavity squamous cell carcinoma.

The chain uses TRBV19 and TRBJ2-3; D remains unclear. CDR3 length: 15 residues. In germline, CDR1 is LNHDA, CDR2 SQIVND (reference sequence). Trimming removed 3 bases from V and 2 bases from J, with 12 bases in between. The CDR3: CASSMGRSFTDTQYF. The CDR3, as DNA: TGTGCCAGTAGTATGGGCAGATCCTTCACAGATACGCAGTATTTT. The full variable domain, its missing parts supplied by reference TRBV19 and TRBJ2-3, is DGGITQSPKYLFRKEGQNVTLSCEQNLNHDAMYWYRQDPGQGLRLIYYSQIVNDFQKGDIAEGYSVSREKKESFPLTVTSAQKNPTAFYLCASSMGRSFTDTQYFGPGTRLTVL.

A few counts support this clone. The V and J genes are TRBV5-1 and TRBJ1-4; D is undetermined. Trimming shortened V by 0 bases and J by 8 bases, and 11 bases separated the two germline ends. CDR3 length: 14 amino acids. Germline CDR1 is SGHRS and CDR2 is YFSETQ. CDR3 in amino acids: CASSLVIPGEKLFF. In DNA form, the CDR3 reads TGCGCCAGCAGCTTGGTAATCCCGGGGGAAAAACTGTTTTTT.

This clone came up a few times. The CDR3 DNA follows: TGTGCCAGTAGTATAGATTACGGAGGGGCCGAGCAGTACTTC. Its protein is CASSIDYGGAEQYF. The gene calls are TRBV19 and TRBJ2-7, with D possibly matching TRBD2 (6 bases). V shed 0 bases and J shed 6 bases, with 12 bases lying between them. The CDR3 runs 14 residues. Per germline, CDR1 LNHDA and CDR2 SQIVND (reference sequence).

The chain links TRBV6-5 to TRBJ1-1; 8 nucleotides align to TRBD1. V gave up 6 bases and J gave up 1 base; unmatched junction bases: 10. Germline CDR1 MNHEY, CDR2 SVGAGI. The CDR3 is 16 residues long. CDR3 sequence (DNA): TGTGCCAGCAGGTACACTTCAGGGGGCCCGAACACTGAAGCTTTCTTT. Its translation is CASRYTSGGPNTEAFF.

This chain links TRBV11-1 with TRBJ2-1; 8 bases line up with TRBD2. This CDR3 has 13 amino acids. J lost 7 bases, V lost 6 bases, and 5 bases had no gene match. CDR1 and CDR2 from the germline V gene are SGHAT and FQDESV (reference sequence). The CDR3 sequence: CASRKREKNEQFF. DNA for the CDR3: TGTGCCAGCAGGAAGCGGGAGAAGAATGAGCAGTTCTTC.

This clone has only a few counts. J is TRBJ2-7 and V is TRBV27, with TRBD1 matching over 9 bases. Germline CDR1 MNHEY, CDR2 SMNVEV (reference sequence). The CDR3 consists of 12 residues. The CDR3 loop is CVSGGQGYEQYF. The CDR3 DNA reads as TGTGTCTCGGGGGGACAGGGATACGAGCAGTACTTC.

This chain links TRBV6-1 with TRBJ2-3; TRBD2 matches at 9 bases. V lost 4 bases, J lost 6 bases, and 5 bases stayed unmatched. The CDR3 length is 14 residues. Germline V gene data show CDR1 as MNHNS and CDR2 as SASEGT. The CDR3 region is CASSGVAGDDTQYF. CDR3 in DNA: TGTGCCAGCAGTGGGGTAGCGGGAGACGATACGCAGTATTTT.

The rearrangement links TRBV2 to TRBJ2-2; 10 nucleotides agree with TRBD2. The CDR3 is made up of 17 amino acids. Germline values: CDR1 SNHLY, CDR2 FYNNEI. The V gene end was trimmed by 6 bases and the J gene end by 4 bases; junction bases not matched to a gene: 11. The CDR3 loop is CASRLIDSGRPTGELFF. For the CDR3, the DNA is TGTGCCAGCAGGCTAATTGATAGCGGGAGGCCCACCGGGGAGCTGTTTTTT.

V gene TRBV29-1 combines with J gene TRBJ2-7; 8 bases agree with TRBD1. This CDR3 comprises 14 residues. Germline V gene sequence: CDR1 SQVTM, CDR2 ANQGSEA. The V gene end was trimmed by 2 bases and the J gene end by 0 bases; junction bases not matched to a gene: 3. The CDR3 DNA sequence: TGCAGCGTTGAACGGACAGGGAGCTCCTACGAGCAGTACTTC. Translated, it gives CSVERTGSSYEQYF.

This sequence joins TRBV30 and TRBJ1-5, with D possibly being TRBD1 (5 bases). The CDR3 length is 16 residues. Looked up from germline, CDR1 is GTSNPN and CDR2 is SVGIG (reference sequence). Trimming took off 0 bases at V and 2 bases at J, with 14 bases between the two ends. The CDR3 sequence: CAWSVRAGSGNQPQHF. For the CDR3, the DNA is TGTGCCTGGAGTGTACGGGCAGGGTCGGGCAATCAGCCCCAGCATTTT.

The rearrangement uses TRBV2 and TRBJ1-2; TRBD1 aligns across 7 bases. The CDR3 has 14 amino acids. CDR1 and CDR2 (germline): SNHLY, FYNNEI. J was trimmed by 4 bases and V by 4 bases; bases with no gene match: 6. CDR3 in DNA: TGTGCCAGCAGTGTAACAGGGGAACTCTATGGCTACACCTTC. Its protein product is CASSVTGELYGYTF.

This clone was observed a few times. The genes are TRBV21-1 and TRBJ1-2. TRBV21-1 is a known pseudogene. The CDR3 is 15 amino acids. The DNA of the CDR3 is TGTGCCAGCAGCGCCCCTGGGGGGGCAGGCTATGGCTACACCTTC. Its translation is CASSAPGGAGYGYTF.

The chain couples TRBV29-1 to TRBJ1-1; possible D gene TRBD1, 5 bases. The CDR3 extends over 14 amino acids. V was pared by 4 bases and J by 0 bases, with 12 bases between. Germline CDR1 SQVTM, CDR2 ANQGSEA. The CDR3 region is CSVVGDGLNTEAFF. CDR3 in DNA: TGCAGCGTTGTGGGGGACGGGTTGAACACTGAAGCTTTCTTT. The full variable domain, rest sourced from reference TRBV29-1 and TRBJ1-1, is SAVISQKPSRDICQRGTSLTIQCQVDSQVTMMFWYRQQPGQSLTLIATANQGSEATYESGFVIDKFPISRPNLTFSTLTVSNMSPEDSSIYLCSVVGDGLNTEAFFGQGTRLTVV.

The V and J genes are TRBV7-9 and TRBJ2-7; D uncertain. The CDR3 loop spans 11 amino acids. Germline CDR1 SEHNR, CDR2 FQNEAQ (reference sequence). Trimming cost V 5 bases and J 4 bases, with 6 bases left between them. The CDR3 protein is CASSPLYEQYF. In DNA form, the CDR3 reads TGTGCCAGCAGCCCACTTTACGAGCAGTACTTC. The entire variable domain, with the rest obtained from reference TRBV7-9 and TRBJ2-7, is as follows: DTGVSQNPRHKITKRGQNVTFRCDPISEHNRLYWYRQTLGQGPEFLTYFQNEAQLEKSRLLSDRFSAERPKGSFSTLEIQRTEQGDSAMYLCASSPLYEQYFGPGTRLTVT.

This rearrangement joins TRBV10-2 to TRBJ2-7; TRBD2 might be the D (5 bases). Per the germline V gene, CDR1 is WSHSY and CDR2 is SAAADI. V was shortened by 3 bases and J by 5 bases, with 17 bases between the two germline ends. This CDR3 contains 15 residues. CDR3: CASSEGSQVGNEQYF. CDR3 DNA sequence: TGCGCCAGCAGTGAAGGGAGCCAGGTTGGGAACGAGCAGTACTTC.

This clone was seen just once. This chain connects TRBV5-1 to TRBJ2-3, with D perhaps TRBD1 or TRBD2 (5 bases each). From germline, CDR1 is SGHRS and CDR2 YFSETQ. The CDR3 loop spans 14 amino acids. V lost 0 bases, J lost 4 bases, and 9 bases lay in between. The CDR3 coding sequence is TGCGCCAGCAGCTTGGGATGGGGGTCAGATACGCAGTATTTT. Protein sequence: CASSLGWGSDTQYF.

DNA for the CDR3: TGTGCCAGCAGTTTAGGCGGACCATACGAGCAGTACTTC. It specifies CASSLGGPYEQYF. This chain joins TRBV28 and TRBJ2-7; D unclear. CDR1 is MDHEN and CDR2 is SYDVKM in the germline V gene. CDR3 length equals 13 residues. Trimming removed 2 bases at V and 4 bases at J, with 9 bases between.

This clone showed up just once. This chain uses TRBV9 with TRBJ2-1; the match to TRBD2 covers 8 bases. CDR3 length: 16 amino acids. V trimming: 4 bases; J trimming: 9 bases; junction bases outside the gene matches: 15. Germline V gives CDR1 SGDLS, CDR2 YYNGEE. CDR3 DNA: TGTGCCAGCAGCCCGAGACTAGCGAACGGTCTCGGTGAGCAGTTCTTC. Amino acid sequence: CASSPRLANGLGEQFF.

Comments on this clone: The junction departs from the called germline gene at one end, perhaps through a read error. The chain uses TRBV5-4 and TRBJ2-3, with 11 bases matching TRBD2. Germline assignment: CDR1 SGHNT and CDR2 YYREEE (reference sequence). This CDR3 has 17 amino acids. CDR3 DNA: TGTGCCAGCAGGTTGGGACTAGCGGAGGTGGGCACAGATACGCAGTATTTT. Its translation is CASRLGLAEVGTDTQYF.

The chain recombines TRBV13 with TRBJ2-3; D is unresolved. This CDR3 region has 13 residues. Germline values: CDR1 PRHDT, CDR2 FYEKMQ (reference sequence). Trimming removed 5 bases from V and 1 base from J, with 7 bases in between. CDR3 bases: TGTGCCAGCAGCCCATGGGGCACAGATACGCAGTATTTT. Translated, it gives CASSPWGTDTQYF.

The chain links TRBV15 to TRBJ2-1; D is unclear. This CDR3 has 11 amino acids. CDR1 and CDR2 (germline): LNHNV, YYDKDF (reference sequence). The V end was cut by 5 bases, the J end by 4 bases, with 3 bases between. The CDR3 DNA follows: TGTGCCACCAGCGGGTACAATGAGCAGTTCTTC. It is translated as CATSGYNEQFF.

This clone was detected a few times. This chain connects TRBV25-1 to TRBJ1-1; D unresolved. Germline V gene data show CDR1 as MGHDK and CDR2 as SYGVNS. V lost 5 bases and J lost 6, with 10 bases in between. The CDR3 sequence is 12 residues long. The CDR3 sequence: CASSLGTAEAFF. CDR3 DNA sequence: TGTGCCAGCAGTCTAGGCACTGCTGAAGCTTTCTTT.

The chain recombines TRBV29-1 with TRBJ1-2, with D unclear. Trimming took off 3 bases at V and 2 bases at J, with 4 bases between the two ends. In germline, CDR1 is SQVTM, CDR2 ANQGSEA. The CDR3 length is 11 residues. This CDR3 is CSVEENYGYTF. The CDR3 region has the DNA TGCAGCGTTGAGGAGAACTATGGCTACACCTTC.

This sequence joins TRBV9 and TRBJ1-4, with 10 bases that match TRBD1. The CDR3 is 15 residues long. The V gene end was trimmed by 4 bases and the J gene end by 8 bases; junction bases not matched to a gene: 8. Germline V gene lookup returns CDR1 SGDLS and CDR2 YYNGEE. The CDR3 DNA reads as TGTGCCAGCAGCTTAACCGGGACAGGGGTGGAAAAACTGTTTTTT. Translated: CASSLTGTGVEKLFF.

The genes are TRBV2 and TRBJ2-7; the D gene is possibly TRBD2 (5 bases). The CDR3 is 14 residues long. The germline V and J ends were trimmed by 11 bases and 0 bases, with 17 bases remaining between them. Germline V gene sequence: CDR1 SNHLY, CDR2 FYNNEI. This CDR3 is CASELGGNSYEQYF. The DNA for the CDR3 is TGTGCCTCCGAACTAGGAGGAAACTCCTACGAGCAGTACTTC.

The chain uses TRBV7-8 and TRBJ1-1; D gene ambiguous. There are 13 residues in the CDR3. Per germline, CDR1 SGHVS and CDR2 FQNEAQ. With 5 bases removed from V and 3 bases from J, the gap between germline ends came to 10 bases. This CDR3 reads CASSRYRDTEAFF. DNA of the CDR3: TGTGCCAGCAGCCGTTATCGGGACACTGAAGCTTTCTTT. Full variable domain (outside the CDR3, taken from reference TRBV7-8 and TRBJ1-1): GAGVSQSPRYKVAKRGQDVALRCDPISGHVSLFWYQQALGQGPEFLTYFQNEAQLDKSGLPSDRFFAERPEGSVSTLKIQRTQQEDSAVYLCASSRYRDTEAFFGQGTRLTVV.

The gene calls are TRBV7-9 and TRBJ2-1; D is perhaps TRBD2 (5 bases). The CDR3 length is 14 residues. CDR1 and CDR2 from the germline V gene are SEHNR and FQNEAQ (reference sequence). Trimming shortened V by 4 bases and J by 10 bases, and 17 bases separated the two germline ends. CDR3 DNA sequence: TGTGCCAGCAGCTCAGGACTGGAAAAAGCCGAGCAGTTCTTC. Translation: CASSSGLEKAEQFF.

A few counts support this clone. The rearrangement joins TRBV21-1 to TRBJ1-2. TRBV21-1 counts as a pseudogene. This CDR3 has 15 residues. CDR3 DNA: TGTGCCAGCAGCAGACCCGGCTTCCTTCTCTATGGCTACACCTTC. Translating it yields CASSRPGFLLYGYTF.